Sequencing of this T cell receptor beta chain was carried out in a study of CD8 T cells in Susac syndrome. Germline V CDR1 and CDR2: LGHDT, YNNKEL (reference sequence). V was shortened by 6 bases and J by 9 bases, with 15 bases between the two germline ends. This CDR3 is built from 13 residues. This clonotype was seen only once. Antigen specificity is unknown. RNA amounts of about 0.5 to 1 ug underwent reverse transcription with random hexamers. An immunoSEQ multiplex PCR amplified TCR beta CDR3 over 54 Vbeta and 13 Jbeta. TCRdb re-called the immunoSEQ multiplex PCR reads through MiXCR, storing one row per CDR3 protein. In the table there are approximately 160,000 distinct CDR3 sequences, 92% of which are singletons. TCR beta was sequenced from blood CD8+ and CD4+ T cells. TEMRA cells were FACS-enriched, and CD8+ and CD4+ T cells were isolated negatively. Study findings and constraints: Regarding the TCR sequencing and HLA analysis, the study admitted that a relatively small number of individuals were involved.

This TCR derives from a human donor in good health. Sequenced material: CD4+ T cells from PBMCs. This sequence joins TRBV3-1 and TRBJ1-3, with D possibly TRBD1 on 5 matching bases. The CDR3 region is CASSFQGTRTIYF. The CDR3 nucleotides are TGTGCCAGCAGTTTCCAGGGAACTCGCACCATATATTTT. Looking up the rest from reference TRBV3-1 and TRBJ1-3 gives the full variable domain: DTAVSQTPKYLVTQMGNDKSIKCEQNLGHDTMYWYKQDSKKFLKIMFSYNNKELIINETVPNRFSPKSPDKAHLNLHINSLELGDSAVYFCASSFQGTRTIYFGEGSWLTVV.